This T cell receptor (beta chain) originates from a study of cytomegalovirus exposure and HLA in healthy donors. Germline V lookup: CDR1 MNHEY, CDR2 SMNVEV (reference sequence). CDR3 length equals 13 residues. A multiplex PCR was run with 60 Vbeta primers and 13 Jbeta primers. Assay: immunoSEQ multiplex PCR; the TCRdb copy retains only in-frame clones and omits some. The table records around 140,000 clones, 65% to 80% of them present only once. Sequences were obtained from PBMCs. The sequence derives from a male donor in good health and CMV-seropositive. J is TRBJ2-5 and V is TRBV27; TRBD1 matches at 8 bases. Gene TRBJ2-7 matches the end of the DNA better, so the J call may be wrong. The CDR3 loop is CASKETGDYEQYF. The CDR3 DNA is TGTGCCAGCAAAGAGACAGGGGACTACGAGCAGTACTTC.